The clone carrying this T cell receptor (beta chain) was observed many times. MiXCR was run by TCRdb on the PCR reads, yielding one entry per CDR3 protein. The data hold approximately 670,000 distinct CDR3 sequences, with less than 20% observed a single time. Germline CDR1 is LNHDA and CDR2 is SQIVND (reference sequence). The CDR3 is made up of 11 amino acids. V lost 4 bases and J 8 bases, leaving 8 bases between the germline ends. The data belong to a study of molecular identifiers for immune sequencing clone quantification. A CD8+CD4-CCR7+CD45RA+ gate was used to sort naive CD8 T cells. Sequenced sample: naive CD8+ T cells from blood, with Jurkat cell RNA spiked in. Regarding subset: FACS-sorted CD8+CD4-CCR7+CD45RA+ naive T cells. This TCR was sampled from a human donor in good health. Some libraries in this study had Jurkat cell RNA spiked in. V usage is TRBV19 and J usage is TRBJ1-1; D is undetermined. CDR3 residues: CASSTHLEAFF. CDR3 in DNA: TGTGCCAGTAGTACTCATTTGGAAGCTTTCTTT. The full variable domain, its missing parts supplied by reference TRBV19 and TRBJ1-1, is DGGITQSPKYLFRKEGQNVTLSCEQNLNHDAMYWYRQDPGQGLRLIYYSQIVNDFQKGDIAEGYSVSREKKESFPLTVTSAQKNPTAFYLCASSTHLEAFFGQGTRLTVV.